Below, 29 T cell receptor beta chains from the same sample are listed, as sequenced in a study of T cell clonality in common variable immunodeficiency. The repertoire was sequenced with immunoSEQ multiplex PCR; TCRdb's copy has only in-frame clones and lacks some. Recorded here are 25,000 to 35,000 clones, none singletons. Specimen: peripheral blood mononuclear cells. Receptors originate from a person aged 18 to 69 in good health.

Note on this clone: Read coverage stops 3 residues before the CDR3 terminus; the germline J gene supplies the remainder. The chain carries TRBV7-2 and TRBJ2-7; D is tentatively TRBD1 or TRBD2 (5 bases each). CDR1 SGHTA and CDR2 FQGNSA come from the germline V gene. The CDR3 is 13 residues long. V lost 9 bases and J 3 bases, leaving 15 bases between the germline ends. Partial CDR3 DNA: TGTGCCAGTGAAGGGGAGCCCGACTACGAG. Its translation is CASEGEPDYE. From start to end, the CDR3 is CASEGEPDYEQYF.

This clone was counted many times. This chain's CDR3 is CASSVGGGYTF. The DNA read from the CDR3 is TGTGCCAGCAGCGTAGGAGGGGGC. This chain uses TRBV9 with TRBJ1-2; D is uncertain. The read ends 3 residues before the CDR3 terminus; that terminus is restored from the germline J gene. The V gene's germline CDR1 is SGDLS and CDR2 YYNGEE. The CDR3 loop spans 11 amino acids.

A note on this clone: Sequencing ends 3 residues short of the CDR3 end; the germline J gene provides the rest. The V call is TRBV7-9, the J call TRBJ1-1, with a tentative D call TRBD1 (6 bases). CDR1 and CDR2 from the germline V gene are SEHNR and FQNEAQ (reference sequence). There are 15 residues in the CDR3. V was shortened by 3 bases and J by 2 bases, with 13 bases between the two germline ends. Partial CDR3 DNA: TGTGCCAGCAGCTTCGTACAGGGTTCCAACACTGAA. Encoded protein: CASSFVQGSNTE. The whole CDR3 reads CASSFVQGSNTEAFF.

This clone was seen ten or more times. The CDR3 sequence is CAWSVQQREKLFF. The part of the CDR3 DNA that was read is TGTGCCTGGAGTGTACAACAGAGAGAAAAA. This chain uses TRBV30 with TRBJ1-4; D call uncertain. With the read ending 3 residues before the CDR3 end, the germline J gene is used to fill in that end. The germline V and J ends were trimmed by 0 bases and 8 bases, with 10 bases remaining between them. Per the germline V gene, CDR1 is GTSNPN and CDR2 is SVGIG (reference sequence). The CDR3 runs to 13 residues.

This clone was counted only a few times. Read data end 3 residues before the CDR3 end; the end is taken from the germline J gene. The rearrangement joins TRBV18 to TRBJ2-4; D is possibly TRBD1 (5 bases). This CDR3 comprises 12 residues. CDR1 KGHSH and CDR2 LQKENI come from the germline V gene. CDR3 in amino acids: CASAAGNQPQYF. The covered CDR3 bases are TGTGCCAGCGCTGCAGGGAATCAGCCT.

This clone was observed a few times. The read gets to within 3 residues of the CDR3 end, and the germline J gene fills in the rest. J is TRBJ2-1 and V is TRBV7-8, with D uncertain. The V end lost 7 bases, the J end lost 7 bases, and 20 bases lay between the germline ends. The CDR3 runs to 15 residues. From germline, CDR1 is SGHVS and CDR2 FQNEAQ. CDR3: CASIMPGLGPNEQFF. Partial CDR3 DNA: TGTGCCAGCATCATGCCGGGTTTAGGCCCTAATGAG.

The table lists this clone with many counts. The CDR3 end lies 3 residues beyond the end of the read and is filled in from the germline J gene. The chain couples TRBV10-1 to TRBJ1-2; D is ambiguous. Germline CDR1 is WNHNN and CDR2 is SYGVQD (reference sequence). Trimming stripped 3 bases from V and 4 bases from J, with 9 bases between. The CDR3 length is 13 residues. The CDR3 DNA, read in part, is TGCGCCAGCAGTGAAGAAAGAGGCTATGGC. Translating it yields CASSEERGYG. The complete CDR3 reads CASSEERGYGYTF.

This clone was observed a handful of times. The CDR3 is cut off 3 residues early in the read; its end comes from the germline J gene. The V and J genes are TRBV7-9 and TRBJ1-2; D is perhaps TRBD1 (6 bases). The CDR3 has 11 amino acids. Germline CDR1 is SEHNR and CDR2 is FQNEAQ (reference sequence). The CDR3: CASTGRDIYTF. Incomplete CDR3 DNA: TGTGCCAGCACAGGAAGGGACATC.

In this sample, this clone turned up many times. The read halts 3 residues ahead of the CDR3 end, with the missing end drawn from the germline J gene. The gene calls are TRBV20-1 and TRBJ2-1, with TRBD2 matching 10 bases. V was pared by 3 bases and J by 7 bases, with 6 bases of the junction left unmatched. Germline loops: CDR1 DFQATT, CDR2 SNEGSKA (reference sequence). This CDR3 spans 14 amino acids. The DNA read from the CDR3 is TGCAGTGCTAGTCAAAGCGGGAGGGTAAATGAG. It encodes CSASQSGRVNE. The entire CDR3 protein reads CSASQSGRVNEQFF.

This clone has only a few counts. The read terminates 3 residues before the CDR3 end, so the remaining end is supplied by the germline J gene. The chain carries TRBV11-3 and TRBJ1-1, with TRBD1 as a possible D gene (5 bases). Germline-derived CDR1 and CDR2 are SGHNT and YENEEA. This CDR3 has 12 residues. CDR3 DNA (partial): TGTGCCAGCAGCTTAGGTTCGGGGGAG. Translation: CASSLGSGE. The whole CDR3 protein is CASSLGSGEAFF. The full variable domain, completed using reference TRBV11-3 and TRBJ1-1, is EAGVVQSPRYKIIEKKQPVAFWCNPISGHNTLYWYLQNLGQGPELLIRYENEEAVDDSQLPKDRFSAERLKGVDSTLKIQPAELGDSAVYLCASSLGSGEAFFGQGTRLTVV.

Many counts were recorded for this clone. The read terminates 3 residues before the CDR3 end, so the remaining end is supplied by the germline J gene. The V call is TRBV12-3 or TRBV12-4, the J call TRBJ2-3; D is uncertain. This CDR3 is 14 amino acids long. The germline V and J ends were trimmed by 7 bases and 2 bases, with 13 bases remaining between them. The DNA read from the CDR3 is TGTGCCAGCAATGAATTGGCGGTCACAGATACG. Protein sequence: CASNELAVTDT. The full CDR3 sequence reads CASNELAVTDTQYF.

This clone came up many times. The read gets to within 3 residues of the CDR3 end, and the germline J gene fills in the rest. The chain uses TRBV18 and TRBJ2-7; D perhaps matches TRBD1 (5 bases). Germline lookup yields CDR1 KGHSH and CDR2 LQKENI. V was trimmed by 3 bases and J by 4 bases, leaving 7 bases between them. This CDR3 is 12 amino acids long. Partial CDR3 DNA: TGTGCCAGCTCACCGACAGATTACGAG. Translation gives CASSPTDYE. The full-length CDR3 reads as CASSPTDYEQYF. Supplemented by reference TRBV18 and TRBJ2-7, the full variable domain reads NAGVMQNPRHLVRRRGQEARLRCSPMKGHSHVYWYRQLPEEGLKFMVYLQKENIIDESGMPKERFSAEFPKEGPSILRIQQVVRGDSAAYFCASSPTDYEQYFGPGTRLTVT.

This clone showed up just a few times. Read sequence stops 3 residues before the CDR3 end, and the germline J gene provides the missing end. The V and J genes are TRBV16 and TRBJ1-1, with no clear D. The CDR3 contains 13 residues. CDR1 is KGHSY, CDR2 FQNENV, per germline. V was clipped by 0 bases and J by 2 bases, with 4 bases between them. CDR3 protein: CASSQSGNTEAFF. Incomplete CDR3 DNA: TGTGCCAGCAGCCAATCCGGTAACACTGAA.

This clone came up many times. The read ends 3 residues early relative to the CDR3; the germline J gene fills the gap. This chain joins TRBV4-1 and TRBJ2-3; weak D call: TRBD2 (6 bases). The CDR3 extends over 17 amino acids. Germline-derived CDR1 and CDR2 are MGHRA and YSYEKL. V lost 4 bases, J lost 1 base, and 18 bases lay in between. The covered CDR3 bases are TGCGCCAGCAGCCGGCCAGATCCGGGACTTCGCACAGATACG. Its protein product is CASSRPDPGLRTDT. The CDR3, in full, reads CASSRPDPGLRTDTQYF.

This clone showed up many times. Read sequence stops 3 residues before the CDR3 end, and the germline J gene provides the missing end. V and J are TRBV19 and TRBJ2-7; 10 bases align to TRBD2. From germline, CDR1 is LNHDA and CDR2 SQIVND (reference sequence). With V trimmed by 3 bases and J by 0 bases, 2 bases remained unmatched. This CDR3 has 15 amino acids. The CDR3 is CASSIPSGSSYEQYF. CDR3 DNA (partial): TGTGCCAGTAGTATTCCTAGCGGGAGCTCCTACGAG.

This clone has at least ten counts. Read sequence stops 3 residues before the CDR3 end, and the germline J gene provides the missing end. The chain carries TRBV23-1 and TRBJ1-1; possibly TRBD1 for D (5 bases). TRBV23-1 is filed as an ORF, its function uncertain. Trimming stripped 3 bases from V and 0 bases from J, with 17 bases between. This CDR3 has 17 amino acids. The sequenced CDR3 bases are TGCGCCAGCAGTCATCCGAGGACACGACGATTGAACACTGAA. Encoded protein: CASSHPRTRRLNTE. The CDR3 reads in full as CASSHPRTRRLNTEAFF.

This clone was observed many times. The observed sequence ends 3 residues before the CDR3 terminus, with the missing tail filled in from the germline J gene. The rearrangement uses TRBV2 and TRBJ2-1; TRBD2 aligns across 11 bases. CDR1 is SNHLY, CDR2 FYNNEI, per germline. V lost 6 bases and J lost 1; bases outside the gene matches: 8. This CDR3 region has 17 residues. Incomplete CDR3 DNA: TGTGCCAGCAGGGAACCCACTAGCGGGAGTTCCTACAATGAG. It yields the protein CASREPTSGSSYNE. The whole CDR3 is CASREPTSGSSYNEQFF.

This clone turned up a few times. With the read ending 3 residues before the CDR3 end, the germline J gene is used to fill in that end. The chain uses TRBV2 and TRBJ2-6; 9 bases are shared with TRBD1. CDR3 length: 15 residues. V was pared by 9 bases and J by 4 bases, with 7 bases of the junction left unmatched. Germline CDR1 is SNHLY and CDR2 is FYNNEI. CDR3 region: CASTQGAGGANVLTF. CDR3 DNA, as far as it was read: TGTGCCAGTACACAGGGGGCGGGAGGGGCCAACGTC. Supplemented by reference TRBV2 and TRBJ2-6, the full variable domain reads EPEVTQTPSHQVTQMGQEVILRCVPISNHLYFYWYRQILGQKVEFLVSFYNNEISEKSEIFDDQFSVERPDGSNFTLKIRSTKLEDSAMYFCASTQGAGGANVLTFGAGSRLTVL.

Of note for this clone: The CDR3 extends 3 residues past the end of the read, so its final part is completed from the germline J gene. J is TRBJ2-2 and V is TRBV19, with TRBD2 matching over 9 bases. V shed 5 bases, J shed 5 bases, and the junction held 6 bases outside the gene matches. In germline, CDR1 is LNHDA, CDR2 SQIVND (reference sequence). CDR3 length: 15 amino acids. CDR3 DNA, as far as it was read: TGTGCCAGTAGTCCGAGGACTAGCGCAACCGGGGAG. Protein sequence: CASSPRTSATGE. The CDR3, in full, reads CASSPRTSATGELFF. Drawing the rest from reference TRBV19 and TRBJ2-2, the complete variable domain is DGGITQSPKYLFRKEGQNVTLSCEQNLNHDAMYWYRQDPGQGLRLIYYSQIVNDFQKGDIAEGYSVSREKKESFPLTVTSAQKNPTAFYLCASSPRTSATGELFFGEGSRLTVL.

This clone occurred many times. The CDR3 is CASSFDRGNSPLHF. CDR3 DNA (partial): TGTGCCAGCAGCTTCGACAGGGGCAATTCACCC. The chain employs TRBV5-4 and TRBJ1-6; 8 bases line up with TRBD1. Sequencing ends 3 residues short of the CDR3 end; the germline J gene provides the rest. Unmatched junction bases numbered 2, after V lost 2 bases and J lost 7 bases. The CDR3 sequence is 14 residues long. CDR1 and CDR2 from the germline V gene are SGHNT and YYREEE (reference sequence).

The table lists this clone with a few counts. The CDR3 protein is CASSLSGLTTYEQYF. Incomplete CDR3 DNA: TGTGCCAGCAGCTTGTCCGGACTCACGACCTACGAG. The chain employs TRBV5-5 and TRBJ2-7; TRBD2 might be the D (5 bases). The CDR3 end falls 3 residues outside the read, so it is completed with the germline J gene. Per germline, CDR1 SGHKS and CDR2 YYEKEE (reference sequence). The CDR3 has 15 residues. V dropped 1 base and J dropped 2 bases, with 13 bases sitting between them. The entire variable domain, with the rest obtained from reference TRBV5-5 and TRBJ2-7, is as follows: DAGVTQSPTHLIKTRGQQVTLRCSPISGHKSVSWYQQVLGQGPQFIFQYYEKEERGRGNFPDRFSARQFPNYSSELNVNALLLGDSALYLCASSLSGLTTYEQYFGPGTRLTVT.

Sample share makes this clone medium-sized (0.01 to 0.1%). The missing CDR3 end, 3 residues past where the read stops, is filled in from the germline J gene. The sample carries other DNA sequences with the same CDR3. J is TRBJ1-2 and V is TRBV4-1; D is possibly TRBD1 (5 bases). Trimming stripped 0 bases from V and 3 bases from J, with 8 bases between. The V gene's germline CDR1 is MGHRA and CDR2 YSYEKL. The CDR3 totals 14 residues. The DNA read from the CDR3 is TGCGCCAGCAGCCAAGAGGCGGGGGACTATGGC. Its translation is CASSQEAGDYG. The whole CDR3 is CASSQEAGDYGYTF.

This clone was seen many times. The read falls 3 residues short of the CDR3 end, and the missing part is taken from the germline J gene. This chain links TRBV2 with TRBJ1-4, with D uncertain. Germline lookup yields CDR1 SNHLY and CDR2 FYNNEI. This CDR3 has 13 residues. Trimming took off 4 bases at V and 4 bases at J, with 7 bases between the two ends. The DNA read from the CDR3 is TGTGCCAGCAGTGTCGGTCTTAATGAAAAA. Translating gives CASSVGLNEK. The CDR3, in full, reads CASSVGLNEKLFF. Looking up the rest from reference TRBV2 and TRBJ1-4 gives the full variable domain: EPEVTQTPSHQVTQMGQEVILRCVPISNHLYFYWYRQILGQKVEFLVSFYNNEISEKSEIFDDQFSVERPDGSNFTLKIRSTKLEDSAMYFCASSVGLNEKLFFGSGTQLSVL.

This clone was counted at least ten times. From the germline J gene comes the end of the CDR3, since the read stops 3 residues before it. The J gene is TRBJ1-5, the V gene TRBV7-9, with D perhaps matching TRBD1 (5 bases). This CDR3 region has 12 residues. Germline V gene lookup returns CDR1 SEHNR and CDR2 FQNEAQ (reference sequence). Trimming stripped 5 bases from V and 5 bases from J, with 7 bases between. CDR3 sequence: CASSQQDQPQHF. The CDR3 DNA, read in part, is TGTGCCAGCAGCCAACAGGATCAGCCC.

This clone was observed at least ten times. The DNA ends 3 residues before the CDR3 does, and the rest of the CDR3 is filled in from the germline J gene. V is TRBV7-2 and J is TRBJ1-5; D is unclear. The CDR3 loop spans 14 amino acids. Germline V gives CDR1 SGHTA, CDR2 FQGNSA. Deletions cut 3 bases from V and 0 bases from J, with 6 bases between. The CDR3 DNA, read in part, is TGTGCCAGCAGCTTCGGTTATAGCAATCAGCCC. Its protein product is CASSFGYSNQP. The whole CDR3 protein is CASSFGYSNQPQHF.

This clone was counted at least ten times. From the germline J gene comes the end of the CDR3, since the read stops 3 residues before it. The gene calls are TRBV29-1 and TRBJ2-7; 8 positions agree with TRBD1. V lost 4 bases, J lost 1 base, and 0 bases stayed unmatched. Per germline, CDR1 SQVTM and CDR2 ANQGSEA. This CDR3 has 12 residues. The CDR3 bases that were read are TGCAGCGTTGGACAGGGGTCCTACGAG. It codes for CSVGQGSYE. The whole CDR3 region reads CSVGQGSYEQYF.

Ten or more counts support this clone. The read comes to an end 3 residues before the CDR3 does, leaving the germline J gene to fill in the end. This chain connects TRBV6-1 to TRBJ1-2, with D hard to call. V was shortened by 0 bases and J by 5 bases, with 13 bases between the two germline ends. Germline lookup yields CDR1 MNHNS and CDR2 SASEGT. The CDR3 covers 15 residues. The covered CDR3 bases are TGTGCCAGCAGTGAAGCGCTGGGCGAAACGTATGGC. Translated: CASSEALGETYG. The CDR3, in full, reads CASSEALGETYGYTF.

In its sample, this clone was seen a few times. The CDR3 end lies 3 residues beyond the end of the read and is filled in from the germline J gene. This chain connects TRBV7-6 to TRBJ2-3; maybe TRBD2 (6 bases). This CDR3 has 14 residues. CDR1 SGHVS and CDR2 FNYEAQ come from the germline V gene. V was trimmed by 5 bases and J by 1 base, leaving 10 bases between them. The part of the CDR3 DNA that was read is TGTGCCAGCAGCCCCGGAGGGGGCACAGATACG. It specifies CASSPGGGTDT. The whole CDR3 sequence reads CASSPGGGTDTQYF. The full variable domain, its missing parts supplied by reference TRBV7-6 and TRBJ2-3, is GAGVSQSPRYKVTKRGQDVALRCDPISGHVSLYWYRQALGQGPEFLTYFNYEAQQDKSGLPNDRFSAERPEGSISTLTIQRTEQRDSAMYRCASSPGGGTDTQYFGPGTRLTVL.

This clone was found many times. The read stops 3 residues short of the end of the CDR3; the missing end is completed from the germline J gene. The chain links TRBV7-8 to TRBJ2-5, with 8 bases lining up with TRBD2. The trim removed 3 bases at V and 5 bases at J, leaving 11 bases unmatched. Germline-derived CDR1 and CDR2 are SGHVS and FQNEAQ. The CDR3 is 16 amino acids. The CDR3 DNA, read in part, is TGTGCCAGCAGCTTGGAAAGACTAGCGTTTTGGGAGACC. Translation: CASSLERLAFWET. The complete CDR3 reads CASSLERLAFWETQYF.